This T cell receptor (beta chain) appears in the sequencing data of a study of shared clonotypes between healthy human individuals. General observations from the study: Apart from blood, nothing was sampled; tissue repertoires likely differ.

The assay was immunoSEQ multiplex PCR, and TCRdb's table has in-frame clones only and misses some. The table has some 2,500,000 clones, 80% to 95% seen once; the top ten hold 0.36%. Naive CD45RA+ and memory CD45RA-negative subsets were split from CD4+ cells. Germline CDR1 and CDR2: MNHEY and SVGAGI. The CDR3 totals 15 residues. As concerns this clone: The antigen is not known. One end of the junction fails to match germline, which may point to a read error.

This sequence originates from a man aged 18-30 years in good health. Some clones in this sample may be carry-over from other donors' samples. The V call is TRBV6-5, the J call TRBJ2-2; D possibly corresponds to TRBD1 (5 bases). Source material: naive CD4+ T cells from PBMCs. The subset: CD45RA+ positively selected. The DNA of the CDR3 is TGTGCCAGTAGTTACGCCAGGGTACCCACCGGGGAGCTGTTTTTT. Translating it yields CASSYARVPTGELFF.